This is a list of T cell receptor beta chains from one sample in a study of blood T cells in healthy people across ages. TCRdb redid the calling of the 5' RACE reads with MiXCR, one entry per CDR3 protein. The sample has 600,000 to 800,000 distinct CDR3 sequences; around 21% are singletons. The source material was blood. The receptors shown here come from a man in his 70s in good health. CDR3s include the opening cysteine and the closing phenylalanine or tryptophan. D genes are given only for firm matches. Rows give clone size only sometimes, using once, few, many, or a class for an expanded clone.

V gene	clone size	J gene	D gene	CDR3 protein	CDR3 DNA
TRBV3-1	few	TRBJ1-5	.	CASSSGQLNQPQHF	TGTGCCAGCAGCTCCGGACAGCTGAATCAGCCCCAGCATTTT
TRBV25-1	many	TRBJ2-5	.	CASSESDRRETQYF	TGTGCCAGCAGTGAATCCGACAGACGAGAGACCCAGTACTTC
TRBV20-1	.	TRBJ2-1	TRBD2	CSARSGRAPYNEQFF	TGCAGTGCTAGATCCGGGAGGGCCCCCTACAATGAGCAGTTCTTC
TRBV5-1	.	TRBJ1-6	TRBD1	CASSPQTGKDNSPLHF	TGCGCCAGCAGCCCGCAGACAGGGAAGGATAATTCACCCCTCCACTTT
TRBV2	.	TRBJ1-1	.	CASVVQGQGTEAFF	TGTGCCAGCGTGGTCCAGGGGCAAGGGACTGAAGCTTTCTTT
TRBV12-3/TRBV12-4	few	TRBJ2-1	TRBD2	CASSLGISGRDVNEQFF	TGTGCCAGCAGTTTAGGGATTAGCGGGAGGGACGTCAATGAGCAGTTCTTC
TRBV6-2/TRBV6-3	many	TRBJ2-1	TRBD1	CASSDRGYEQFF	TGTGCCAGCAGTGACAGGGGGTATGAGCAGTTCTTC
TRBV28	many	TRBJ2-4	.	CASSLGGTKNIQYF	TGTGCCAGCAGTTTAGGAGGGACCAAAAACATTCAGTACTTC
TRBV14	.	TRBJ2-4	.	CASSQAGAPNIQYF	TGTGCCAGCAGCCAGGCAGGGGCCCCCAACATTCAGTACTTC
TRBV27	few	TRBJ2-3	TRBD2	CASSLSPRRLAENTQYF	TGTGCCAGCAGTTTATCCCCACGACGACTAGCGGAAAATACGCAGTATTTT
TRBV24-1	many	TRBJ2-7	.	CATSVCGVDEQYF	TGTGCCACCAGCGTCTGCGGGGTCGACGAGCAGTACTTC
TRBV4-1	many	TRBJ1-2	TRBD1	CASSYSPGQGYGYTF	TGCGCCAGCAGTTACTCGCCGGGACAGGGTTATGGCTACACCTTC
TRBV18	few	TRBJ1-1	.	CASSPPVPLYTEAFF	TGTGCCAGCTCACCTCCGGTCCCTCTTTACACTGAAGCTTTCTTT
TRBV29-1	.	TRBJ1-5	.	CSVEGNGNQPQHF	TGCAGCGTTGAGGGAAACGGCAATCAGCCCCAGCATTTT
TRBV5-1	.	TRBJ2-5	TRBD1	CASSLDRDRVLEETQYF	TGCGCCAGCAGCTTGGACCGGGACAGGGTACTGGAGGAGACCCAGTACTTC
TRBV29-1	once	TRBJ2-1	.	CSDSPSEYNEQFF	TGCAGCGATTCGCCGTCAGAGTACAATGAGCAGTTCTTC
TRBV18	.	TRBJ1-1	.	CASSPGGVDTEAFF	TGTGCCAGCTCACCGGGGGGAGTGGATACTGAAGCTTTCTTT
TRBV6-1	.	TRBJ2-7	.	CAGKGSGSSYEQYF	TGTGCCGGCAAAGGTTCAGGGAGCTCCTACGAGCAGTACTTC
TRBV27	many	TRBJ1-1	TRBD1	CASSLGTGGTEAFF	TGTGCCAGCAGTTTGGGGACAGGGGGCACTGAAGCTTTCTTT
TRBV7-2	.	TRBJ2-1	.	CASSRRRVRNEQFF	TGTGCCAGCAGCCGTCGGAGGGTTCGAAATGAGCAGTTCTTC
TRBV7-9	.	TRBJ2-3	TRBD2	CASSLSARGSGRAMDTQYF	TGTGCCAGCAGCTTAAGCGCCCGGGGTAGCGGGAGGGCCATGGATACGCAGTATTTT
TRBV20-1	few	TRBJ2-4	.	CSAARTAKNIQYF	TGCAGTGCAGCCCGGACAGCCAAAAACATTCAGTACTTC
TRBV25-1	many	TRBJ2-2	TRBD1	CASSDPGQGVWTGELFF	TGTGCCAGCAGTGATCCGGGACAGGGGGTTTGGACCGGGGAGCTGTTTTTT
TRBV20-1	.	TRBJ2-5	.	CSAAGLSPMDQYF	TGCAGTGCCGCAGGACTCTCCCCTATGGACCAGTACTTC
TRBV3-1	.	TRBJ2-1	.	CASSQGGVPGNEQFF	TGTGCCAGCAGCCAAGGGGGGGTCCCCGGGAATGAGCAGTTCTTC
TRBV14	many	TRBJ2-5	TRBD1	CASSQDLTYRGREETQYF	TGTGCCAGCAGCCAAGATCTTACTTATAGGGGGCGCGAAGAGACCCAGTACTTC
TRBV28	few	TRBJ1-1	.	CASKPGQPRTEAFF	TGTGCCAGCAAACCCGGACAGCCGAGGACTGAAGCTTTCTTT
TRBV3-1	many	TRBJ2-7	.	CASSQGYEQYF	TGTGCCAGCAGTCAAGGCTACGAGCAGTACTTC
TRBV4-1	few	TRBJ2-5	.	CASSLRAHGEQSF	TGCGCCAGCAGCCTTCGGGCCCACGGAGAGCAGTCCTTC
TRBV12-3/TRBV12-4	few	TRBJ2-1	TRBD2	CASGTSDYNEQFF	TGTGCCAGCGGGACTAGCGACTACAATGAGCAGTTCTTC